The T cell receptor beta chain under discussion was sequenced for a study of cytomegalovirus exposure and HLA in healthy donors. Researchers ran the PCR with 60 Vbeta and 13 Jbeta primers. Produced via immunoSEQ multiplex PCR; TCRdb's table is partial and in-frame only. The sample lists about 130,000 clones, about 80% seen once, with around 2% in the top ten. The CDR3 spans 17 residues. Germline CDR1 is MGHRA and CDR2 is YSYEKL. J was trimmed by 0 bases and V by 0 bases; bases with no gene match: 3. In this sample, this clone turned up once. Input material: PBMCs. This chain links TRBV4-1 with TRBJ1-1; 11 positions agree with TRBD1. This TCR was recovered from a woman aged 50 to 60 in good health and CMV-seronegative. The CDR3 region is CASSQEGTGGLNTEAFF. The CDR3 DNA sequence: TGCGCCAGCAGCCAAGAGGGGACAGGGGGGCTGAACACTGAAGCTTTCTTT.